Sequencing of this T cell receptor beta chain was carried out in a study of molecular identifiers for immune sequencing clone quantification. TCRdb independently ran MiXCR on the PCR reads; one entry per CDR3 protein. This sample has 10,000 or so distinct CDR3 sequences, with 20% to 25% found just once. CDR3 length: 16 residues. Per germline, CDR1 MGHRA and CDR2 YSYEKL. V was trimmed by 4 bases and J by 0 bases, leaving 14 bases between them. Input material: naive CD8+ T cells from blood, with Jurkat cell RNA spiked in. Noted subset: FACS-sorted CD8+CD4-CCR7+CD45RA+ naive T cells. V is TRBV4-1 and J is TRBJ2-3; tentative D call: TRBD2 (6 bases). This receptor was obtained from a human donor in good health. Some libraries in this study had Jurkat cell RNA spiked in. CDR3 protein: CASSLTGTSSTDTQYF. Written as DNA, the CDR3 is TGCGCCAGCAGCCTCACCGGTACTAGCAGCACAGATACGCAGTATTTT.